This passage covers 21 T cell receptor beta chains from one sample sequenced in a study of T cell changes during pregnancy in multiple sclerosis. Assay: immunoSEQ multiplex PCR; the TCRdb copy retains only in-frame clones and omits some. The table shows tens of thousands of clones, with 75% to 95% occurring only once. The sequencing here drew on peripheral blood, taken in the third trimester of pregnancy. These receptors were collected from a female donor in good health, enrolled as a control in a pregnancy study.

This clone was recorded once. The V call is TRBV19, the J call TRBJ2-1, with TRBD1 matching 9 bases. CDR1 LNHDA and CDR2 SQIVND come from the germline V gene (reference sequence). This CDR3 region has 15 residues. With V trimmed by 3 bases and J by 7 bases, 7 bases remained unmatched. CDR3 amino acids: CASSIFGTGNNEQFF. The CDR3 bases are TGTGCCAGTAGTATCTTTGGGACAGGGAATAATGAGCAGTTCTTC.

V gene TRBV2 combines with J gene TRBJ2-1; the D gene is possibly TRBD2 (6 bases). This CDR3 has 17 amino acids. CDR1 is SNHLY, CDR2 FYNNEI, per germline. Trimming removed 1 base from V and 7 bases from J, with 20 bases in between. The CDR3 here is CASSEVLVGIRGNEQFF. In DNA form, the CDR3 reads TGTGCCAGCAGTGAAGTCCTAGTGGGTATTCGGGGGAATGAGCAGTTCTTC.

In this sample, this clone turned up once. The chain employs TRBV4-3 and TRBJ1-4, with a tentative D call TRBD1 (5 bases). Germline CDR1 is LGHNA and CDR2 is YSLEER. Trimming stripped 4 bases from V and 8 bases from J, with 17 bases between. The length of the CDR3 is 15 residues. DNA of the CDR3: TGCGCCAGCAGCCTCTCTGGGGGGGAGGGGGAAAAACTGTTTTTT. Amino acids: CASSLSGGEGEKLFF.

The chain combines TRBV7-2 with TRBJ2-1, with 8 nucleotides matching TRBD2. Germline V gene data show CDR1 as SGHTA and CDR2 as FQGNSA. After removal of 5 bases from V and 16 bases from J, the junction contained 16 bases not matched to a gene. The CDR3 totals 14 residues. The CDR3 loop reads CASSLEPVAGGRFF. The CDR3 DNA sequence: TGTGCCAGCAGCCTAGAACCGGTTGCGGGAGGACGTTTCTTC.

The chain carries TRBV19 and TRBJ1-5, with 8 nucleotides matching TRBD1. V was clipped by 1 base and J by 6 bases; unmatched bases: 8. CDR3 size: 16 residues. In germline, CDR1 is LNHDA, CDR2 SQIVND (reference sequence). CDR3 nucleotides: TGTGCCAGTAGTATAGCCGTGACAGGGGAACGTCAGCCCCAGCATTTT. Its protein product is CASSIAVTGERQPQHF. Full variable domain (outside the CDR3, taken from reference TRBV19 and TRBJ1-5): DGGITQSPKYLFRKEGQNVTLSCEQNLNHDAMYWYRQDPGQGLRLIYYSQIVNDFQKGDIAEGYSVSREKKESFPLTVTSAQKNPTAFYLCASSIAVTGERQPQHFGDGTRLSIL.

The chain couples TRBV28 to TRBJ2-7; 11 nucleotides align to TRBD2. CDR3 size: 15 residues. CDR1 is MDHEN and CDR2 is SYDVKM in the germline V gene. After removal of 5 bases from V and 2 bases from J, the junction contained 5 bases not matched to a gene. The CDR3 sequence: CASSGGTSGPYEQYF. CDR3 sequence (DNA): TGTGCCAGCAGTGGAGGGACTAGCGGCCCCTACGAGCAGTACTTC.

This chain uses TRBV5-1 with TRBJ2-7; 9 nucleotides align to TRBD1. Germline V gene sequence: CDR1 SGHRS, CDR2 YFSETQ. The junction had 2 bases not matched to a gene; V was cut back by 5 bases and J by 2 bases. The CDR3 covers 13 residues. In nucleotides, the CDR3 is TGCGCCAGCAGGGGGACAGGGACCTACGAGCAGTACTTC. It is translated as CASRGTGTYEQYF.

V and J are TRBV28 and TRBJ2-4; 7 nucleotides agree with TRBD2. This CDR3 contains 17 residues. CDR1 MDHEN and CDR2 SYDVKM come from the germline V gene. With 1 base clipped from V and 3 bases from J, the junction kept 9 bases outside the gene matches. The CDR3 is CASSLLGVAGDKNIQYF. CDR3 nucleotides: TGTGCCAGCAGTTTATTAGGGGTGGCGGGAGACAAAAACATTCAGTACTTC.

DNA of the CDR3: TGTGCCAGCACTCCGTGCGGGACAGGGGGCCTCTCTGGAAACACCATATATTTT. Amino acids: CASTPCGTGGLSGNTIYF. The chain links TRBV21-1 to TRBJ1-3; the table calls TRBD1, which could not be checked here. TRBV21-1 has pseudogene status. This CDR3 is 18 amino acids long.

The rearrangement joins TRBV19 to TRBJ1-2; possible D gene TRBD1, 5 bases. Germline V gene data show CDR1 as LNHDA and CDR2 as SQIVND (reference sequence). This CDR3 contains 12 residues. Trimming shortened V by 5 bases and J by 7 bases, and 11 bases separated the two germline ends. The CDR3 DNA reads TGTGCCAGTAGTTTCAGGGAAGCTGGCTACACCTTC. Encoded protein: CASSFREAGYTF.

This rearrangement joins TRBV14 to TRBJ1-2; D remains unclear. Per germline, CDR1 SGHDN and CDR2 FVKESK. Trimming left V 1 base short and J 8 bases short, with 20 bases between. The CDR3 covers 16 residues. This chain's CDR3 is CASSQVLQSRLGGYTF. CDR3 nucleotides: TGTGCCAGCAGCCAAGTACTCCAATCTCGACTAGGGGGCTACACCTTC.

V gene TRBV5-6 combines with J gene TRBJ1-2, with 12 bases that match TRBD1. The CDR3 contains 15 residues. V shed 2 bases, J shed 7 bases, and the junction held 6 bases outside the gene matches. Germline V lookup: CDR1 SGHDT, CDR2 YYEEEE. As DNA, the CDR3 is TGTGCCAGCAGCTTTGTGGGACAGGGGGCGATTGGCTACACCTTC. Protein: CASSFVGQGAIGYTF.

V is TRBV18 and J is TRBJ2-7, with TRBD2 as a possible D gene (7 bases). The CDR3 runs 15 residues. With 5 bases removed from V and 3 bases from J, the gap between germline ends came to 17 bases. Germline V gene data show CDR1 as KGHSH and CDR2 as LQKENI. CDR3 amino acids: CASSASGGPFYEQYF. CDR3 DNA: TGTGCCAGCTCAGCTTCGGGGGGCCCTTTCTACGAGCAGTACTTC.

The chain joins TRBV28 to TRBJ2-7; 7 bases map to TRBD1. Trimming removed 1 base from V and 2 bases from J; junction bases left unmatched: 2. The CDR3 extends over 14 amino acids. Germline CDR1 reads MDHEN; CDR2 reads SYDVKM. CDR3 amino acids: CASSLLGQTYEQYF. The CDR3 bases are TGTGCCAGCAGTTTATTGGGACAGACCTACGAGCAGTACTTC.

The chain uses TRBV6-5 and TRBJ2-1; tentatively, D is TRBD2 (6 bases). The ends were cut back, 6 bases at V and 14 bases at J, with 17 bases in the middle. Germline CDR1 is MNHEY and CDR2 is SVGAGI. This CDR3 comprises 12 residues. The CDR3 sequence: CASRRGGLGEFF. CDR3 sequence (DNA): TGTGCCAGCAGGCGGGGTGGGCTTGGGGAGTTCTTC.

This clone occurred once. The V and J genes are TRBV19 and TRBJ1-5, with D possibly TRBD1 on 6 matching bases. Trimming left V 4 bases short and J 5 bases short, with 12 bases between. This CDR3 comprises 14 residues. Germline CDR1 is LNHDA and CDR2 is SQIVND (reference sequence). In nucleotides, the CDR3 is TGTGCCAGTAGTAGAAGTCCAGGGGATCAGCCCCAGCATTTT. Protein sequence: CASSRSPGDQPQHF.

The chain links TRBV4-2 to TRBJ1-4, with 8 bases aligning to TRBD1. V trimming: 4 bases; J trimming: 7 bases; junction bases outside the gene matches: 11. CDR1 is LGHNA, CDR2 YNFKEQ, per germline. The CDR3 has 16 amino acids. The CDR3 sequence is CASSLPGGTGPEKLFF. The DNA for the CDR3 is TGTGCCAGCAGCCTCCCAGGTGGGACAGGACCTGAAAAACTGTTTTTT.

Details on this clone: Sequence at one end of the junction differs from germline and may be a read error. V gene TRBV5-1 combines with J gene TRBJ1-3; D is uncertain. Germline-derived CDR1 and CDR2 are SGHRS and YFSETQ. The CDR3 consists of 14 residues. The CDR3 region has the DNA TGCGCCAGCAGGTTGGAGGCTAGGGGAAACACCATATATTTT. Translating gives CASRLEARGNTIYF. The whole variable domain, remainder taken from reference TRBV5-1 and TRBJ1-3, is KAGVTQTPRYLIKTRGQQVTLSCSPISGHRSVSWYQQTPGQGLQFLFEYFSETQRNKGNFPGRFSGRQFSNSRSEMNVSTLELGDSALYLCASRLEARGNTIYFGEGSWLTVV.

As DNA, the CDR3 is TGTGCCAGCAGCGGAAGACAGGGTGGATCGGAAAAACTGTTTTTT. It yields the protein CASSGRQGGSEKLFF. The chain joins TRBV7-9 to TRBJ1-4; 7 bases are a match to TRBD1. Trimming at V came to 5 bases and at J to 8 bases, leaving 11 bases not matched to a gene. Germline CDR1 reads SEHNR; CDR2 reads FQNEAQ (reference sequence). This CDR3 is 15 amino acids long.

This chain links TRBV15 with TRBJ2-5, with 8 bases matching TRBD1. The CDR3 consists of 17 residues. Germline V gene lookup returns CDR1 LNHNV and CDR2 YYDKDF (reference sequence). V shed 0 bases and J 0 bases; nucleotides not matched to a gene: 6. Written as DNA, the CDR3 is TGTGCCACCAGCAGAGATCTGGGACAGGTCTACCAAGAGACCCAGTACTTC. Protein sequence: CATSRDLGQVYQETQYF.

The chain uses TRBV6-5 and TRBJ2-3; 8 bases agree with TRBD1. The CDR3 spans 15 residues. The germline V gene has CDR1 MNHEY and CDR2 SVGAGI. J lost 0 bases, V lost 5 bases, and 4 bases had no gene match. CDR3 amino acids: CASSPTGGSTDTQYF. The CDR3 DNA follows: TGTGCCAGCAGTCCTACAGGGGGAAGCACAGATACGCAGTATTTT.